This TCR beta chain was identified in a study of CD8+ T cells in alopecia areata (dated by TCRdb to the late 2010s). About the investigation overall: The study used high-throughput TCRbeta sequencing to examine T cell clonal expansion in alopecia areata, in both the C3H/HeJ mouse model and human patients. On the human side, TCRbeta sequencing was run on scalp tissue and on sorted CD4+ and CD8+ peripheral blood T cells from healthy controls and from alopecia areata patients with either patchy or totalis/universalis disease. Scalp clonality was compared among normal scalp (n=4), patchy alopecia areata scalp (n=8), and alopecia totalis/universalis scalp (n=8). The RNA source kit depended on sample type: the PAXgene miRNA kit for fixed scalp, the miRNeasy kit for PBMCs, and the RNeasy kit for mouse skin. immunoSEQ multiplex PCR using 35 Vbeta forward primers and 13 Jbeta reverse primers was used to amplify TCRbeta CDR3 regions. The full study reports these points: Resident alphabeta T cells in normal human skin are also sequenced, complicating scalp TCR repertoire analysis, unlike mouse skin dominated by gammadelta T cells. Lesional scalp, especially in alopecia totalis/universalis, showed higher clonality and more expanded CD8+ clones than normal scalp, suggesting antigenic drive. Shared TCR sequences between patients were less evident than in mice, which may be partly attributable to HLA diversity in the patient population.

A remark on this clone: The antigen it recognizes is unknown. Because the CDR3's place on the DNA is in doubt, the DNA is left out and the CDR3 is given as listed by TCRdb.

Lesional scalp punch biopsies and peripheral blood were obtained from alopecia areata patients. PBMCs were isolated by density centrifugation and stained for CD3, CD4 and CD8, and CD4+ and CD8+ T cells were sorted on a FACSAria. The untreated alopecia areata patients were recruited through a multicenter biomarker study. In several patients from the biomarker study, blood CD8+ T cells were sorted further into NKG2D-low and NKG2D-high fractions. From the cysteine up to the phenylalanine, the CDR3 has a length of 17 residues. In the germline V gene (reference sequence), CDR1 corresponds to MNHEY and CDR2 to SMNVEV. Library construction relied on the immunoSEQ multiplex PCR assay. To provide template for TCR sequencing, every sample had RNA extracted and reverse transcribed into cDNA. First-strand cDNA was synthesized with SuperScript III using a 2:1 mix of oligo-dT and random hexamers. A synthetic immune receptor repertoire was used to gauge amplification bias, and whatever bias remained was removed computationally. The authors' pipeline ran thus. Raw reads were preprocessed to remove errors, and CDR3 was defined by IMGT conventions from the conserved cysteine to phenylalanine. To get clonality, Shannon entropy was normalized by log2 of the number of productive unique TCRs and the result was subtracted from 1. CD4 or CD8 identity of scalp clones was inferred by cross-referencing scalp TCRbeta sequences with sorted blood CD4 and CD8 repertoires. TCRdb took this table from immuneACCESS and kept in-frame rearrangements with V and J called. Such tables lack part of the clones; where checked against another copy, unresolved V genes explain under half of the gap, and the rest is unexplained. Clone size and the V and J calls come from that table; the DNA yielded D and trimming. The sample data list about 110,000 clones, and 50% to 70% of these were observed just once. The ten top clones hold roughly 25% of the sample.

The receptor chain draws on TRBV27 and TRBJ2-3; no check of the table's D call, TRBD1, against the DNA was made. This clonotype was sampled from a human donor with alopecia areata. Sequencing was done on a sample of NKG2D-low CD8+ T cells sorted from blood. In light of the paper, this sample's cell subset or site label describes: sorted CD8+ NKG2D-low blood T cells. The CDR3 region: CASSFLWTGEITDTQYF.